The clone carrying this TCR beta chain has just a few counts. This record belongs to a study of T-cell reconstitution after alpha-beta-depleted transplantation in children. Unique molecular identifiers were incorporated during preparation of the TCRbeta library. TCRdb reprocessed the PCR reads with MiXCR, giving one entry per CDR3 protein. The sample lists approximately 250,000 distinct CDR3 sequences; over 20% were seen once. The CDR3 contains 13 residues. Between the trimmed V and J ends, which lost 5 bases and 4 bases, there was a span of 11 bases. Germline lookup yields CDR1 MNHEY and CDR2 SMNVEV (reference sequence).

This TCR was sampled from a girl aged 2 to 9 with Fanconi anemia, due to receive a stem cell transplant. The chain recombines TRBV27 with TRBJ1-2; D ambiguous. Material: PBMCs, obtained before TCRalphabeta/CD19-depleted stem cell transplant. For the CDR3, the DNA is TGTGCCAGCAGTCGACAAGGCCTCTATGGCTACACCTTC. It yields the protein CASSRQGLYGYTF.